In its sample, the clone carrying this T cell receptor (beta chain) was seen a few times. The antigen is undetermined. These data originate in a study of beta chain features in type 1 diabetes. As for the study in general: Age and gender were similar between patients and healthy donors, as were cell yields. Study-level results: Type 1 diabetes patients showed a moderate but significant shortening of TCRB CDR3s in all four CD4+ subsets. A pattern of fewer insertions and more deletions at VDJ junctions was seen in type 1 diabetes patients.

V dropped 5 bases and J dropped 4 bases, with 11 bases sitting between them. This CDR3 spans 13 amino acids. Germline V lookup: CDR1 SEHNR, CDR2 FQNEAQ (reference sequence). One heparinised draw, averaging roughly 110 mL, was taken per donor. The sequenced template was cDNA made from the entire isolated RNA. Some 4 million reads on average were seen across naive, central memory and regulatory T cell samples. Produced via immunoSEQ multiplex PCR; TCRdb's table is partial and in-frame only. The top ten clones hold around 0.04% of a sample with hundreds of thousands of clones, around 15% of them seen once.

The sample consisted of naive CD4+ T cells from blood. This TCR derives from a man between 18 and 29 years old with type 1 diabetes. This chain links TRBV7-9 with TRBJ1-2; D unresolved. The CDR3 nucleotides are TGTGCCAGCAGCCGAGATTGGAGCTATGGCTACACCTTC. This encodes CASSRDWSYGYTF.